The 13 T cell receptor beta chains reported below all come from one sample, sequenced in a study of T-cell reconstitution after alpha-beta-depleted transplantation in children. Unique molecular identifiers featured in how the TCRbeta library was prepared. A single record per CDR3 protein comes from TCRdb applying MiXCR to the PCR reads. The sample contains some 390,000 distinct CDR3 sequences, about 20% of which appear only once. The sample consisted of PBMCs from the stem cell graft donor, taken from the stem cell graft. The receptors were gathered from a human donor who donated a stem cell graft to a child with acute myeloid leukemia.

The chain recombines TRBV12-3 or TRBV12-4 with TRBJ2-5, with 8 bases aligning to TRBD2. V lost 3 bases to trimming and J lost 6 bases; unmatched junction nucleotides: 6. The CDR3 extends over 14 amino acids. The CDR3 bases are TGTGCCAGCAGTTTCCGGGAGGGCCTGAAGACCCAGTACTTC. Amino acid sequence: CASSFREGLKTQYF.

This clonotype was seen a handful of times. The V gene is TRBV19, the J gene TRBJ2-7; 9 nucleotides align to TRBD1. The CDR3 is 15 residues long. The J segment lost 5 bases and the V segment lost 6 bases, leaving 11 bases of the junction unmatched. The germline gives CDR1 LNHDA, CDR2 SQIVND (reference sequence). The CDR3 is CASRKSRDRVNEQYF. CDR3 nucleotide sequence: TGTGCCAGTAGGAAGTCCCGGGACAGGGTCAACGAGCAGTACTTC.

The chain joins TRBV18 to TRBJ2-5, with TRBD1 as a possible D gene (6 bases). Germline V gene lookup returns CDR1 KGHSH and CDR2 LQKENI. The germline V and J ends were trimmed by 3 bases and 5 bases, with 13 bases remaining between them. The CDR3 extends over 14 amino acids. CDR3 sequence: CASSPHRDGETQYF. DNA of the CDR3: TGTGCCAGCTCACCTCACAGGGATGGGGAGACCCAGTACTTC.

The chain has TRBV24-1 and TRBJ2-5; D possibly matches TRBD1 or TRBD2 (6 bases each). CDR3 size: 15 residues. CDR1 and CDR2 from the germline V gene are KGHDR and SFDVKD. Trimming removed 1 base at V and 5 bases at J, with 13 bases between. CDR3 bases: TGTGCCACCAGTGATTTATCCGGGGGCCGGGAGACCCAGTACTTC. Amino acid sequence: CATSDLSGGRETQYF.

The V gene is TRBV29-1, the J gene TRBJ1-3; D ambiguous. V lost 3 bases, J lost 4 bases, and 10 bases lay in between. CDR1 is SQVTM, CDR2 ANQGSEA, per germline. The CDR3 is 13 amino acids. The DNA of the CDR3 is TGCAGCGTTGAGTTGGGGTACGGAAACACCATATATTTT. Translated: CSVELGYGNTIYF.

This clonotype has only a few counts. This rearrangement joins TRBV7-2 to TRBJ1-5, with D possibly TRBD1 on 5 matching bases. The V end lost 5 bases, the J end lost 11 bases, and 13 bases lay between the germline ends. Germline V gene data show CDR1 as SGHTA and CDR2 as FQGNSA. This CDR3 spans 12 amino acids. CDR3 loop: CASSRQPGTQHF. CDR3 DNA sequence: TGTGCCAGCAGCCGCCAGCCAGGGACCCAGCATTTT.

This clonotype was seen many times. The CDR3 loop reads CASSKTGQLAGESLNEQFF. CDR3 sequence (DNA): TGTGCCAGCAGCAAAACGGGGCAACTAGCGGGAGAATCGTTGAATGAGCAGTTCTTC. This sequence joins TRBV21-1 and TRBJ2-1; TRBD2 is the table's D call, not checked against the DNA. TRBV21-1 is reported as a pseudogene. CDR3 length: 19 residues.

This clonotype was observed at least ten times. The chain couples TRBV12-3 or TRBV12-4 to TRBJ2-1; either TRBD1 or TRBD2 may supply D (5 bases each). The CDR3 has 15 residues. The germline V and J ends were trimmed by 6 bases and 5 bases, with 17 bases remaining between them. The CDR3 bases are TGTGCCAGCAGCTCACCGGGACGCGGCCACAATGAGCAGTTCTTC. Its translation is CASSSPGRGHNEQFF.

The gene calls are TRBV20-1 and TRBJ2-5; 7 bases are shared with TRBD1. With 0 bases clipped from V and 2 bases from J, the junction kept 6 bases outside the gene matches. The germline V gene encodes CDR1 DFQATT and CDR2 SNEGSKA (reference sequence). The CDR3 covers 15 residues. The CDR3 bases are TGCAGTGCTAGAGATCTCGCAGGGGGTCAAGAGACCCAGTACTTC. This gives the protein CSARDLAGGQETQYF.

This clonotype showed up just a few times. The chain couples TRBV28 to TRBJ2-7; unclear D gene. The length of the CDR3 is 11 residues. Trimming cost V 10 bases and J 0 bases, with 7 bases left between them. Germline V gene lookup returns CDR1 MDHEN and CDR2 SYDVKM. This CDR3 reads CATFGSYEQYF. The CDR3 region has the DNA TGTGCCACATTCGGCTCCTACGAGCAGTACTTC.

This clonotype is a singleton in its sample. The V gene is TRBV11-2, the J gene TRBJ2-1; 8 bases line up with TRBD1. The CDR3 contains 15 residues. V shed 5 bases and J 4 bases; nucleotides not matched to a gene: 7. CDR1 SGHAT and CDR2 FQNNGV come from the germline V gene. This CDR3 is CASSTRQGRYNEQFF. The CDR3 DNA reads as TGTGCCAGCAGCACGCGACAGGGGAGGTACAATGAGCAGTTCTTC.

This clonotype was seen a handful of times. The V call is TRBV28, the J call TRBJ2-5, with 8 bases identical to TRBD2. Germline lookup yields CDR1 MDHEN and CDR2 SYDVKM. The CDR3 runs 16 residues. Trimming removed 5 bases from V and 1 base from J; junction bases left unmatched: 9. In nucleotides, the CDR3 is TGTGCCAGCAGTCCCGTGACGGGAGGGTCCCAAGAGACCCAGTACTTC. Protein sequence: CASSPVTGGSQETQYF.

The chain has TRBV5-4 and TRBJ2-1; the D gene could be TRBD1 or TRBD2 (5 bases each). Germline V CDR1 and CDR2: SGHNT, YYREEE (reference sequence). This CDR3 has 14 amino acids. The V end was cut by 4 bases, the J end by 9 bases, with 17 bases between. CDR3 coding DNA: TGTGCCAGCAGCGTTGGAGTAGCGCAGGGTGAGCAGTTCTTC. It yields the protein CASSVGVAQGEQFF.